The clone carrying this TCR beta chain was observed a few times. Its antigen is unidentified. The source of the sample is a study of CD8 T cells in ankylosing spondylitis. Construction of TCR beta libraries was performed using quantitative 5'-RACE with molecular barcodes. One entry per CDR3 protein results from TCRdb running MiXCR on the 5' RACE reads. The data contain around 770,000 distinct CDR3 sequences, around 17% of them singletons. Study results and limitations: Several of the motif variants were reported before in synovial fluid and blood from reactive arthritis. As for the disease-linked clones, they showed a CD8+ phenotype and occurred at relatively low frequencies in peripheral blood. Reportedly, significant enrichment of disease-linked clones occurred in matched ankylosing spondylitis synovial fluid. Ankylosing spondylitis blood appeared to carry a characteristic TCR beta motif of roughly eight highly homologous variants.

The origin of this receptor is a male donor with ankylosing spondylitis. Material for sequencing was blood, either unsorted or a sorted T cell fraction (not recorded which).

In DNA, the CDR3 is TGTGCCAGCAGTTTATCGGGGGTTAAGGATAATTCACCCCTCCACTTT. It encodes CASSLSGVKDNSPLHF. The chain recombines TRBV28 with TRBJ1-6, with a tentative D call TRBD1 (5 bases). CDR3 length: 16 amino acids. Trimming removed 1 base from V and 5 bases from J, with 12 bases in between. Germline CDR1 reads MDHEN; CDR2 reads SYDVKM.